The 14 T cell receptor beta chains in this list originate from one sample, sequenced in a study of blood T cell repertoires in COVID-19. Method: immunoSEQ multiplex PCR; TCRdb's copy keeps in-frame clones and lacks some. The table records 350,000 or so clones, about nine tenths of them present only once. Sequenced: PBMCs or T cells enriched from blood (not recorded which). These receptors originate from a woman aged 25-40 years who had been exposed to COVID-19.

CDR3 sequence reads: CASSKSGGNTEAFF. For the CDR3, the DNA is TGTGCCAGCAGTAAATCAGGGGGAAACACTGAAGCTTTCTTT. The chain is built from TRBV6-5 and TRBJ1-1, with 7 bases fitting TRBD1. CDR3 size: 14 residues. Trimming at V came to 5 bases and at J to 2 bases, leaving 5 bases not matched to a gene. The V gene's germline CDR1 is MNHEY and CDR2 SVGAGI.

This chain joins TRBV27 and TRBJ1-2; 8 bases fit TRBD1. CDR3 length equals 15 residues. V trimming: 4 bases; J trimming: 4 bases; junction bases outside the gene matches: 8. Germline values: CDR1 MNHEY, CDR2 SMNVEV (reference sequence). The CDR3 is CASSYRTGNIYGYTF. CDR3 nucleotides: TGTGCCAGCAGTTATAGGACAGGGAATATCTATGGCTACACCTTC.

This sequence joins TRBV29-1 and TRBJ2-5; D perhaps matches TRBD1 (5 bases). Trimming removed 4 bases from V and 3 bases from J, with 21 bases in between. CDR3 length equals 16 residues. Germline lookup yields CDR1 SQVTM and CDR2 ANQGSEA. The CDR3 coding sequence is TGCAGCGTTGTCTCACCCGCCTCCCTGACAGAAGAGACCCAGTACTTC. Protein product: CSVVSPASLTEETQYF.

The table lists this clone with a count of one. The chain carries TRBV5-1 and TRBJ2-7; 8 bases are shared with TRBD1. The junction had 4 bases not matched to a gene; V was cut back by 4 bases and J by 4 bases. CDR1 SGHRS and CDR2 YFSETQ come from the germline V gene. The CDR3 loop spans 13 amino acids. In DNA, the CDR3 is TGCGCCAGCAGCATGGGACAGGCTTACGAGCAGTACTTC. Amino acid sequence: CASSMGQAYEQYF.

This chain uses TRBV12-3 or TRBV12-4 with TRBJ2-5; TRBD1 aligns across 8 bases. The V gene end was trimmed by 3 bases and the J gene end by 5 bases; junction bases not matched to a gene: 2. The CDR3 is 13 amino acids. The CDR3 coding sequence is TGTGCCAGCAGTTTGGGACAGGCGGAGACCCAGTACTTC. Its translation: CASSLGQAETQYF.

The chain couples TRBV28 to TRBJ2-7, with TRBD1 matching over 11 bases. Germline loops: CDR1 MDHEN, CDR2 SYDVKM. This CDR3 is 13 amino acids long. The junction had 4 bases not matched to a gene; V was cut back by 6 bases and J by 6 bases. In DNA form, the CDR3 reads TGTGCCAGCAGGAACGGACAGGGGGCCGAGCAGTACTTC. As protein: CASRNGQGAEQYF. Based on the CDR3 plus reference TRBV28 and TRBJ2-7, the full variable domain is DVKVTQSSRYLVKRTGEKVFLECVQDMDHENMFWYRQDPGLGLRLIYFSYDVKMKEKGDIPEGYSVSREKKERFSLILESASTNQTSMYLCASRNGQGAEQYFGPGTRLTVT.

The chain couples TRBV7-9 to TRBJ1-2; D is unclear. Germline values: CDR1 SEHNR, CDR2 FQNEAQ (reference sequence). There are 13 residues in the CDR3. The ends were cut back, 5 bases at V and 6 bases at J, with 13 bases in the middle. The CDR3 nucleotides read TGTGCCAGCAGCACAAGCGGTTCCCATGGCTACACCTTC. This encodes CASSTSGSHGYTF.

J is TRBJ1-5 and V is TRBV18; D call uncertain. CDR3 length equals 16 residues. Trimming left V 3 bases short and J 1 base short, with 13 bases between. CDR1 is KGHSH, CDR2 LQKENI, per germline. CDR3 in amino acids: CASSPQPGVSNQPQHF. CDR3 bases: TGTGCCAGCTCACCTCAACCCGGGGTCAGCAATCAGCCCCAGCATTTT.

This chain joins TRBV2 and TRBJ1-5; D not resolved. Trimming cost V 6 bases and J 0 bases, with 9 bases left between them. CDR3 size: 14 residues. CDR1 and CDR2 from the germline V gene are SNHLY and FYNNEI. The DNA for the CDR3 is TGTGCCAGCAGGGGAGCAGATAGCAATCAGCCCCAGCATTTT. This gives the protein CASRGADSNQPQHF.

A note on this clone: Mismatch with germline at one junction end may stem from a read error. Other DNA sequences in this sample translate to the same CDR3. The chain uses TRBV7-7 and TRBJ2-1; 7 bases map to TRBD2. Germline V CDR1 and CDR2: SSHAT, FNYEAQ (reference sequence). CDR3 size: 15 residues. The CDR3 here is CASSLVGGSYNEQFF. Written as DNA, the CDR3 is TGTGCTAGCAGCTTAGTGGGCGGGAGCTACAATGAGCAGTTCTTC.

The chain employs TRBV12-3 or TRBV12-4 and TRBJ1-1, with D perhaps TRBD1 (5 bases). The CDR3 consists of 12 residues. V lost 0 bases, J lost 7 bases, and 6 bases lay in between. The CDR3 is CASSLAGGEAFF. DNA of the CDR3: TGTGCCAGCAGTTTAGCCGGGGGTGAAGCTTTCTTT.

The chain uses TRBV20-1 and TRBJ1-2; the D is unclear. From germline, CDR1 is DFQATT and CDR2 SNEGSKA (reference sequence). This CDR3 region has 13 residues. The V gene lost 3 bases and the J gene lost 4 bases, with 12 bases spanning the gap. DNA of the CDR3: TGCAGTGCTAGTCTGGAGGCGATCTATGGCTACACCTTC. It translates to CSASLEAIYGYTF.

This sequence joins TRBV7-6 and TRBJ2-7, with D maybe TRBD1 (5 bases). There are 16 residues in the CDR3. V was clipped by 2 bases and J by 6 bases, with 20 bases between them. Germline values: CDR1 SGHVS, CDR2 FNYEAQ. CDR3 sequence (DNA): TGTGCCAGCAGCTTATTCCCGCCGTCAGGGCCCGTCGAGCAGTACTTC. It codes for CASSLFPPSGPVEQYF.

The chain has TRBV4-1 and TRBJ2-7; weak D call: TRBD1 (5 bases). From germline, CDR1 is MGHRA and CDR2 YSYEKL. Trimming shortened V by 0 bases and J by 3 bases, and 6 bases separated the two germline ends. The CDR3 spans 13 residues. CDR3 sequence: CASSQEGLYEQYF. DNA of the CDR3: TGCGCCAGCAGCCAAGAGGGGCTCTACGAGCAGTACTTC.